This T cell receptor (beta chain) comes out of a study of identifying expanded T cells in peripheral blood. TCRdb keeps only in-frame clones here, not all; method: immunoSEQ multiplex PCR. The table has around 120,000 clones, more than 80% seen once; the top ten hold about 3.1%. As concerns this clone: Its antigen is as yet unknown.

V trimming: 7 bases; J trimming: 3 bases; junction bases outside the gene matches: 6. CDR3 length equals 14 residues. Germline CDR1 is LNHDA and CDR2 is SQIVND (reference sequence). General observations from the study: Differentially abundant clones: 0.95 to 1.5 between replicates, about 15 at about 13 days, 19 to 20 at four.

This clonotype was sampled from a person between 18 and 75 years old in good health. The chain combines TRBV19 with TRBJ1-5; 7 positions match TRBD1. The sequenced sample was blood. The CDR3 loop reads CASNAGTDNQPQHF. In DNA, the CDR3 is TGTGCCAGTAACGCGGGGACAGACAATCAGCCCCAGCATTTT.